There are a few counts of the clone carrying this T cell receptor (beta chain). Being one base from a much bigger clone, this may be a read error. These data are taken from a study of identical twins. From the 5' RACE reads, TCRdb called clonotypes with MiXCR, one entry per CDR3 protein. The sample yields 600,000 to 800,000 distinct CDR3 sequences, 21% seen once. These data were also reused for a study on T cells expressing NK-cell markers. From that paper: Sorted CD3+CD56+NKG2C+, CD3+CD56+NKG2C- and CD3+CD56-NKG2C+ T cells provided the TCR beta repertoires. Each of about six donors carried dominant NKG2C+ clonotypes accounting for about 1.0-7.0% of CD8+ T cells.

The receptor comes from a woman younger than 35 in good health. Sequencing used PBMCs.

The CDR3 coding sequence is TGTGCCAGCAGCGTAGAGGAGAACACTGAAGCTTTCTTT. The encoded protein is CASSVEENTEAFF. The chain couples TRBV7-2 to TRBJ1-1; D call uncertain. The CDR3 sequence is 13 residues long. The V end was cut by 5 bases, the J end by 1 base, with 8 bases between. CDR1 and CDR2 from the germline V gene are SGHTA and FQGNSA. The full variable domain, in which reference TRBV7-2 and TRBJ1-1 provide the parts outside the CDR3, is GAGVSQSPSNKVTEKGKDVELRCDPISGHTALYWYRQSLGQGLEFLIYFQGNSAPDKSGLPSDRFSAERTGGSVSTLTIQRTQQEDSAVYLCASSVEENTEAFFGQGTRLTVV.